Listed below are T cell receptor beta chains from one sample, sequenced in a study of T cells in Graves' hyperthyroidism and ophthalmopathy. TCRdb recomputed calls from the multiplex PCR reads with MiXCR, one row per CDR3 protein. The sample shows about 560,000 distinct CDR3 sequences, 11% to 15% of them seen only once. The specimen was blood. Receptors were obtained from a middle-aged woman with Graves' hyperthyroidism. The CDR3 runs from the conserved cysteine through the conserved F or W. The D gene is left open where the match is weak. Clone size is shown for a subset of rows, as once, few, many or a class of expanded clone.

TRBV20-1	TRBJ2-2	TRBD1	-	CSAGRQGTNTGELFF	TGCAGTGCTGGAAGACAGGGAACGAACACCGGGGAGCTGTTTTTT
TRBV10-1	TRBJ1-6	-	-	CASRPDPGGNSPLHF	TGCGCCAGCAGACCCGACCCCGGCGGGAATTCACCCCTCCACTTT
TRBV5-1	TRBJ2-5	-	-	CASTVTKGLGQETQYF	TGCGCCAGCACCGTCACGAAGGGGTTGGGACAAGAGACCCAGTACTTC
TRBV2	TRBJ2-2	TRBD2	few	CASRAQREAPAAGELFF	TGTGCCAGCAGGGCCCAGCGGGAGGCCCCGGCGGCCGGGGAGCTGTTTTTT
TRBV10-2	TRBJ2-1	TRBD1	-	CASSESLGQVYNEQFF	TGCGCCAGCAGTGAGTCGTTGGGACAGGTCTACAATGAGCAGTTCTTC
TRBV3-1	TRBJ2-7	-	many	CASSQEPREDEQYF	TGTGCCAGCAGCCAAGAACCCCGGGAAGACGAGCAGTACTTC
TRBV28	TRBJ2-1	-	-	CASSRLGVSYNEQFF	TGTGCCAGCAGTCGATTAGGGGTCTCCTACAATGAGCAGTTCTTC
TRBV12-3/TRBV12-4	TRBJ2-7	-	few	CASSSIRTTYEQYF	TGTGCCAGCAGTTCTATTAGGACAACCTACGAGCAGTACTTC
TRBV6-1	TRBJ1-1	-	-	CASSKTGGQNTEAFF	TGTGCCAGCAGTAAGACCGGGGGGCAGAACACTGAAGCTTTCTTT
TRBV27	TRBJ2-1	-	-	CASSSDRDEQFF	TGTGCCAGCAGTTCAGATCGAGATGAGCAGTTCTTC
TRBV9	TRBJ1-2	TRBD1	-	CASSPLGTGVVGGYTF	TGTGCCAGCAGCCCTCTAGGGACAGGGGTCGTTGGTGGCTACACCTTC
TRBV30	TRBJ2-2	TRBD1	many	CAWKKGQTGRGELFF	TGTGCCTGGAAAAAGGGACAGACCGGGCGGGGGGAGCTGTTTTTT
TRBV10-2	TRBJ2-3	-	-	CASTDSSASTDTQYF	TGCGCCAGCACCGACAGTTCAGCTAGCACAGATACGCAGTATTTT
TRBV18	TRBJ2-3	-	many	CASSPPRHSNTDTQYF	TGTGCCAGCTCACCACCCCGTCACAGTAACACAGATACGCAGTATTTT